These 32 T cell receptor beta chains were sequenced from one sample in a study of blood T cell repertoires in COVID-19 (TCRdb year 2020). Library prep was done by the immunoSEQ multiplex PCR assay. As stored in TCRdb, this immuneACCESS dataset retains in-frame rearrangements with V and J assigned. A fraction of the clones does not appear; measured against another copy, unresolved V genes explain less than half of the discrepancy, and the remainder lacks a known reason. Present in this sample are 35,000 to 50,000 clones, 89% of which were seen just once. Jointly, the top ten make up around 15% of the sample. The sequenced material came from peripheral blood. The origin of the receptors is a man in his 70s with active COVID-19.

J is TRBJ2-1 and V is TRBV6-5, with 11 positions matching TRBD2. Germline V gene lookup returns CDR1 MNHEY and CDR2 SVGAGI. This CDR3 spans 15 amino acids. After removal of 6 bases from V and 4 bases from J, the junction contained 5 bases not matched to a gene. The CDR3 loop is CASSMTSGEYNEQFF. DNA for the CDR3: TGTGCCAGCAGCATGACTAGCGGGGAGTACAATGAGCAGTTCTTC.

CDR3 sequence: CASSLSYRVREVAEAFF. The DNA of the CDR3 is TGTGCCAGCAGCTTAAGTTACAGGGTCCGGGAAGTAGCTGAAGCTTTCTTT. V and J are TRBV7-2 and TRBJ1-1, with D perhaps TRBD1 (6 bases). Germline CDR1 reads SGHTA; CDR2 reads FQGNSA. V gave up 2 bases and J gave up 6 bases, with 22 bases separating them. The CDR3 spans 17 residues.

This chain links TRBV19 with TRBJ1-1; possibly TRBD1 for D (6 bases). The CDR3 sequence is 13 residues long. The V end lost 7 bases, the J end lost 1 base, and 10 bases lay between the germline ends. The germline CDR1 and CDR2 sequences are LNHDA and SQIVND (reference sequence). The CDR3 region has the DNA TGTGCCAGTAAGCACAGGGCGAACACTGAAGCTTTCTTT. Protein product: CASKHRANTEAFF.

The chain joins TRBV4-1 to TRBJ2-2; a weak D match, TRBD2 (6 bases). Trimming left V 0 bases short and J 3 bases short, with 20 bases between. The CDR3 loop spans 19 amino acids. CDR1 is MGHRA and CDR2 is YSYEKL in the germline V gene. CDR3 residues: CASSQDRGLAGRDTGELFF. The CDR3 bases are TGCGCCAGCAGCCAAGACAGAGGGCTCGCGGGGCGAGACACCGGGGAGCTGTTTTTT.

The V call is TRBV19, the J call TRBJ1-6; no reliable D call. CDR1 LNHDA and CDR2 SQIVND come from the germline V gene (reference sequence). This CDR3 has 14 residues. The germline V and J ends were trimmed by 7 bases and 7 bases, with 14 bases remaining between them. CDR3 region: CASNREITNSPLHF. The CDR3 DNA reads as TGTGCCAGTAATCGGGAAATCACGAATTCACCCCTCCACTTT.

The gene calls are TRBV12-5 and TRBJ2-5, with D perhaps TRBD2 (6 bases). The CDR3 is made up of 14 amino acids. The germline CDR1 and CDR2 sequences are LGHNT and FRNRAP. V was clipped by 6 bases and J by 1 base, with 12 bases between them. CDR3 amino acids: CASGVGDFQETQYF. The CDR3 region has the DNA TGTGCTAGTGGAGTGGGGGACTTCCAAGAGACCCAGTACTTC.

This clone was recorded only once. V is TRBV7-2 and J is TRBJ2-7; tentatively, D is TRBD2 (7 bases). V shed 5 bases and J shed 0 bases, with 17 bases lying between them. The CDR3 runs to 16 residues. Germline-derived CDR1 and CDR2 are SGHTA and FQGNSA. The CDR3 region is CASSPRGGQSSYEQYF. CDR3 DNA: TGTGCCAGCAGCCCTAGGGGGGGGCAGTCCTCCTACGAGCAGTACTTC.

The V call is TRBV7-2, the J call TRBJ1-4; no firm D call. In germline, CDR1 is SGHTA, CDR2 FQGNSA. The CDR3 is 16 residues long. The V gene lost 3 bases and the J gene lost 3 bases, with 14 bases spanning the gap. The CDR3, as DNA: TGTGCCAGCAGCTTGAGAATCGGAGGGCCTAATGAAAAACTGTTTTTT. Its protein product is CASSLRIGGPNEKLFF.

The J gene is TRBJ2-7, the V gene TRBV5-4; 7 bases align to TRBD1. The V segment lost 7 bases and the J segment 4 bases; nucleotides outside the gene matches: 2. CDR1 is SGHNT, CDR2 YYREEE, per germline (reference sequence). The CDR3 runs 11 residues. This CDR3 is CASGRGYEQYF. CDR3 coding DNA: TGTGCCAGCGGCAGGGGGTACGAGCAGTACTTC.

This clone was counted a single time. The chain recombines TRBV5-8 with TRBJ1-4; a weak D match, TRBD1 (5 bases). The germline V gene encodes CDR1 SGHTS and CDR2 YDEGEE. V was shortened by 4 bases and J by 8 bases, with 21 bases between the two germline ends. The CDR3 totals 16 residues. The CDR3 reads CASSLGQGWVWEKLFF. CDR3 nucleotide sequence: TGTGCCAGCAGCCTGGGGCAGGGCTGGGTGTGGGAAAAACTGTTTTTT.

The rearrangement joins TRBV11-2 to TRBJ2-1, with D possibly TRBD1 on 6 matching bases. Per germline, CDR1 SGHAT and CDR2 FQNNGV. The germline V and J ends were trimmed by 4 bases and 7 bases, with 14 bases remaining between them. CDR3 length: 14 residues. CDR3 nucleotide sequence: TGTGCCAGCAGCTCCGGGACATCTACAAATGAGCAGTTCTTC. Amino acids: CASSSGTSTNEQFF.

V is TRBV6-5 and J is TRBJ1-3; possible D gene TRBD1, 6 bases. The germline V gene encodes CDR1 MNHEY and CDR2 SVGAGI. This CDR3 spans 14 amino acids. V lost 6 bases, J lost 4 bases, and 13 bases lay in between. CDR3 residues: CASSPGQGGNTIYF. The CDR3 nucleotides read TGTGCCAGCAGCCCGGGACAAGGGGGAAACACCATATATTTT.

This chain uses TRBV27 with TRBJ2-7; D not resolved. Germline V gene sequence: CDR1 MNHEY, CDR2 SMNVEV (reference sequence). With 3 bases removed from V and 4 bases from J, the gap between germline ends came to 16 bases. This CDR3 contains 15 residues. The CDR3 here is CASSFSLHPSYEQYF. CDR3 in DNA: TGTGCCAGCAGTTTTTCCCTCCATCCTAGTTACGAGCAGTACTTC.

V gene TRBV7-2 combines with J gene TRBJ2-7; weak D call: TRBD1 (5 bases). Germline V gene sequence: CDR1 SGHTA, CDR2 FQGNSA. V was trimmed by 2 bases and J by 4 bases, leaving 18 bases between them. There are 16 residues in the CDR3. CDR3 sequence reads: CASSLSRGFRPYEQYF. CDR3 bases: TGTGCCAGCAGCTTATCTAGGGGCTTCCGACCGTACGAGCAGTACTTC.

The CDR3 DNA follows: TGTGCCAGCAGCGCAACGGATAGGAGACCGGGACTAGCGGGAACAGATACGCAGTATTTT. Translating gives CASSATDRRPGLAGTDTQYF. V gene TRBV9 combines with J gene TRBJ2-3, with 13 bases fitting TRBD2. CDR3 length: 20 residues. The germline V gene encodes CDR1 SGDLS and CDR2 YYNGEE. After removal of 3 bases from V and 3 bases from J, the junction contained 16 bases not matched to a gene.

The chain uses TRBV21-1 and TRBJ1-6; TRBD1 is taken as the D call from the table, unchecked against the DNA. TRBV21-1 is deemed a pseudogene. The CDR3 runs to 16 residues. The CDR3 nucleotides read TGTGCCATTCGACGACAGGAGAGCTCCTATAATTCACCCCTCCACTTT. This gives the protein CAIRRQESSYNSPLHF.

The J gene is TRBJ2-1, the V gene TRBV11-2; 7 positions agree with TRBD2. This CDR3 comprises 15 residues. The trim removed 4 bases at V and 8 bases at J, leaving 11 bases unmatched. CDR1 SGHAT and CDR2 FQNNGV come from the germline V gene. This chain's CDR3 is CASSYGLEISYEQFF. The CDR3 region has the DNA TGTGCCAGCAGCTACGGACTAGAGATTTCGTATGAGCAGTTCTTC. The full variable domain, completed using reference TRBV11-2 and TRBJ2-1, is EAGVAQSPRYKIIEKRQSVAFWCNPISGHATLYWYQQILGQGPKLLIQFQNNGVVDDSQLPKDRFSAERLKGVDSTLKIQPAKLEDSAVYLCASSYGLEISYEQFFGPGTRLTVL.

The chain has TRBV9 and TRBJ2-2; maybe TRBD1 (6 bases). Germline values: CDR1 SGDLS, CDR2 YYNGEE. The CDR3 extends over 18 amino acids. V lost 4 bases, J lost 5 bases, and 24 bases lay in between. The DNA for the CDR3 is TGTGCCAGCAGCCCATCCCGTCCGGCAGGGACAAGGACCGGGGAGCTGTTTTTT. This encodes CASSPSRPAGTRTGELFF.

J is TRBJ2-2 and V is TRBV7-2, with 9 bases identical to TRBD1. V shed 5 bases, J shed 6 bases, and the junction held 10 bases outside the gene matches. Germline CDR1 SGHTA, CDR2 FQGNSA. The CDR3 sequence is 16 residues long. CDR3 DNA sequence: TGTGCCAGCAGCCAACACAGGGGGCGCGTGGCCGGGGAGCTGTTTTTT. Translation: CASSQHRGRVAGELFF.

The rearrangement joins TRBV2 to TRBJ1-5, with 9 bases fitting TRBD1. This CDR3 is built from 15 residues. Germline V gene lookup returns CDR1 SNHLY and CDR2 FYNNEI. V was pared by 5 bases and J by 1 base, with 3 bases of the junction left unmatched. CDR3 sequence reads: CASSKDRGSNQPQHF. Written as DNA, the CDR3 is TGTGCCAGCAGTAAGGACAGGGGAAGCAATCAGCCCCAGCATTTT.

The chain has TRBV6-5 and TRBJ2-1; the D is unclear. The V end lost 0 bases, the J end lost 9 bases, and 15 bases lay between the germline ends. CDR3 length equals 15 residues. Germline CDR1 reads MNHEY; CDR2 reads SVGAGI. CDR3 amino acids: CASSYSRQAHSEQFF. The CDR3 nucleotides read TGTGCCAGCAGTTACTCGCGCCAAGCTCATAGTGAGCAGTTCTTC.

This clone was seen once. The V call is TRBV7-6, the J call TRBJ1-4; possible D gene TRBD1, 6 bases. The germline V and J ends were trimmed by 0 bases and 2 bases, with 13 bases remaining between them. CDR3 size: 17 residues. Per germline, CDR1 SGHVS and CDR2 FNYEAQ. The CDR3 DNA reads TGTGCCAGCAGCTTAGCTTCCAGGGGTAGGACTAATGAAAAACTGTTTTTT. This encodes CASSLASRGRTNEKLFF.

The rearrangement joins TRBV6-2 or TRBV6-3 to TRBJ2-5; possible D gene TRBD1, 6 bases. CDR1 is MNHEY, CDR2 SVGEGT, per germline. CDR3 length equals 18 residues. Trimming removed 5 bases from V and 2 bases from J, with 24 bases in between. CDR3 in DNA: TGTGCCAGCAGTGGGCGACGACTTAAACAGGGCCTACAAGAGACCCAGTACTTC. As protein: CASSGRRLKQGLQETQYF.

The chain employs TRBV7-2 and TRBJ2-2; D may be TRBD2 (7 bases). V was trimmed by 2 bases and J by 6 bases, leaving 13 bases between them. The germline V gene encodes CDR1 SGHTA and CDR2 FQGNSA. This CDR3 is 15 amino acids long. The CDR3 DNA reads TGTGCCAGCAGCTTAAGTGGGGGGGCTGCCGGGGAGCTGTTTTTT. Encoded protein: CASSLSGGAAGELFF.

V gene TRBV27 combines with J gene TRBJ1-6; the D is unclear. With 5 bases removed from V and 0 bases from J, the gap between germline ends came to 8 bases. CDR1 is MNHEY, CDR2 SMNVEV, per germline (reference sequence). CDR3 size: 15 residues. This CDR3 reads CASSNKSSYNSPLHF. CDR3 sequence (DNA): TGTGCCAGCAGTAACAAAAGCTCCTATAATTCACCCCTCCACTTT.

J is TRBJ1-2 and V is TRBV7-2, with TRBD1 identical over 9 bases. CDR3 size: 15 residues. The germline V gene has CDR1 SGHTA and CDR2 FQGNSA. With 2 bases clipped from V and 5 bases from J, the junction kept 6 bases outside the gene matches. Here the CDR3 reads CASSLTGQGEYGYTF. Here the CDR3 DNA reads TGTGCCAGCAGCTTAACGGGACAGGGAGAATATGGCTACACCTTC. The whole variable domain, remainder taken from reference TRBV7-2 and TRBJ1-2, is GAGVSQSPSNKVTEKGKDVELRCDPISGHTALYWYRQSLGQGLEFLIYFQGNSAPDKSGLPSDRFSAERTGGSVSTLTIQRTQQEDSAVYLCASSLTGQGEYGYTFGSGTRLTVV.

The V call is TRBV19, the J call TRBJ1-4; D not certain. The germline V and J ends were trimmed by 0 bases and 0 bases, with 17 bases remaining between them. Germline lookup yields CDR1 LNHDA and CDR2 SQIVND (reference sequence). The CDR3 is 19 residues long. CDR3 bases: TGTGCCAGTAGTATAGATGGTGGAGGTATACTCGCAACTAATGAAAAACTGTTTTTT. It translates to CASSIDGGGILATNEKLFF.

The chain carries TRBV19 and TRBJ1-2; 7 nucleotides line up with TRBD1. CDR1 and CDR2 from the germline V gene are LNHDA and SQIVND (reference sequence). The CDR3 has 15 amino acids. J was trimmed by 1 base and V by 2 bases; bases with no gene match: 4. The CDR3 region is CASSIQGDSNYGYTF. For the CDR3, the DNA is TGTGCCAGTAGTATACAAGGGGACAGTAACTATGGCTACACCTTC.

The chain is built from TRBV4-3 and TRBJ2-3; TRBD2 agrees at 7 bases. Germline V gene lookup returns CDR1 LGHNA and CDR2 YSLEER. The J segment lost 5 bases and the V segment lost 4 bases, leaving 9 bases of the junction unmatched. CDR3 length: 15 residues. The CDR3 bases are TGCGCCAGCAGCCTCGGTGGCGGGGGTGGAGATACGCAGTATTTT. Its translation: CASSLGGGGGDTQYF.

The V gene is TRBV27, the J gene TRBJ2-2; 10 positions agree with TRBD1. V dropped 5 bases and J dropped 5; count of bases not matched to a gene: 5. The germline CDR1 and CDR2 sequences are MNHEY and SMNVEV (reference sequence). The CDR3 has 15 residues. CDR3 nucleotides: TGTGCCAGCAGTCCTGACAGGGGGCGGACCGGGGAGCTGTTTTTT. It yields the protein CASSPDRGRTGELFF.

The chain has TRBV14 and TRBJ2-6; TRBD2 matches 8 bases. CDR1 is SGHDN and CDR2 is FVKESK in the germline V gene. The CDR3 contains 17 residues. The trim removed 3 bases at V and 5 bases at J, leaving 9 bases unmatched. For the CDR3, the DNA is TGTGCCAGCAGCCACACACGGGGGGGTATCTGGGCCAACGTCCTGACTTTC. Its translation is CASSHTRGGIWANVLTF.

The chain carries TRBV2 and TRBJ2-4, with TRBD2 identical over 8 bases. This CDR3 has 14 amino acids. Germline V gives CDR1 SNHLY, CDR2 FYNNEI. After removal of 5 bases from V and 6 bases from J, the junction contained 6 bases not matched to a gene. The CDR3 DNA reads TGTGCCAGCAGTCCAACGGGGGGGATAAACATTCAGTACTTC. Translation: CASSPTGGINIQYF.